This entry features one T cell receptor beta chain sequence. The V gene's germline CDR1 is KGHSH and CDR2 LQKENI. The CDR3 covers 13 residues. The V end lost 2 bases, the J end lost 4 bases, and 8 bases lay between the germline ends. This sample was included in a study of blood T cell repertoires in COVID-19. Study-wide background: Researchers got acute and convalescent COVID-19 samples from the United States, Italy and Spain. Sources were T cells, B-cell-depleted T cells, or PBMCs; the material itself was cDNA or gDNA.

Methods used by the authors: Using reference gene primer amplification, nucleated cell counts were estimated. Here immunoSEQ multiplex PCR was the method, and the copy in TCRdb shows in-frame clones only, minus some. That table furnishes V, J and clone size, whereas the DNA furnished D and trimming. The data show about 250,000 clones, 88% seen once. Source material: peripheral blood. The chain has TRBV18 and TRBJ2-5, with D perhaps TRBD2 (6 bases). This sequence originates from an elderly man with acute or convalescent COVID-19. The CDR3 DNA reads as TGTGCCAGCTCACCATTGGGAGGAGAGACCCAGTACTTC. Amino acid sequence: CASSPLGGETQYF.